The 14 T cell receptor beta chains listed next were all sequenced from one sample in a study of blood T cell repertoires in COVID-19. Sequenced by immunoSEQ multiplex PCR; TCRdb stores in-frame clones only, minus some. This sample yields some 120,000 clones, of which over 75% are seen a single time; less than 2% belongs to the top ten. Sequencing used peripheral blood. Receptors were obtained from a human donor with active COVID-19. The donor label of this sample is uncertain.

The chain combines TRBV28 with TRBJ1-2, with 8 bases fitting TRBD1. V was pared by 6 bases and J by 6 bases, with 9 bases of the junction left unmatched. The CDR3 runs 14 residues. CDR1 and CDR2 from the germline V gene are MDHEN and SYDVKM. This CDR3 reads CASSRNQGAHGYTF. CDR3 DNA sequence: TGTGCCAGCAGCCGAAACCAGGGGGCGCATGGCTACACCTTC.

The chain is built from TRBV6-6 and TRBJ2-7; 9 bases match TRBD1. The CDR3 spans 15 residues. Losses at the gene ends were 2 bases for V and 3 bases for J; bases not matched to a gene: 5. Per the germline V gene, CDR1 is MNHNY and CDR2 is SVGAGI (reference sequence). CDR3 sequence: CASSYGPDRGYEQYF. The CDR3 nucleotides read TGTGCCAGCAGTTACGGTCCGGACAGGGGCTACGAGCAGTACTTC.

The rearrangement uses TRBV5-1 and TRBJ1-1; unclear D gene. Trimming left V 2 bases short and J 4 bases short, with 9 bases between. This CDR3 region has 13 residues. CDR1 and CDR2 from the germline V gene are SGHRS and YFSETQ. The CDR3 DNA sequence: TGCGCCAGCAGCTTAGTAGAACTCACTGAAGCTTTCTTT. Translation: CASSLVELTEAFF.

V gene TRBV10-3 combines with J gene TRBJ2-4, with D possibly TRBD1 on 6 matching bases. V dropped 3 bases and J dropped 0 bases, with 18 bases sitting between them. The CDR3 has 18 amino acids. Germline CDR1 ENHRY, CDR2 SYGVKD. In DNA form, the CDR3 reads TGTGCCATCAGTGAACGACTACAGGGCTTACTAGCCAAAAACATTCAGTACTTC. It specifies CAISERLQGLLAKNIQYF.

The CDR3 sequence: CASSLSGQTVLGSGNTIYF. As DNA, the CDR3 is TGTGCCAGCAGTTTAAGCGGACAGACGGTTCTGGGCTCTGGAAACACCATATATTTT. The chain is built from TRBV28 and TRBJ1-3; D is possibly TRBD1 (6 bases). This CDR3 has 19 amino acids. Germline lookup yields CDR1 MDHEN and CDR2 SYDVKM. V lost 2 bases and J 0 bases, leaving 20 bases between the germline ends.

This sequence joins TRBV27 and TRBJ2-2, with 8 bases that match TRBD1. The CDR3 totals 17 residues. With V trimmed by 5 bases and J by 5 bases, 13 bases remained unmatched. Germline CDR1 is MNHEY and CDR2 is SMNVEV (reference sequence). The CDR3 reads CASSPYYPGQATGELFF. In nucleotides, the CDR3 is TGTGCCAGCAGTCCGTACTACCCGGGACAGGCAACCGGGGAGCTGTTTTTT.

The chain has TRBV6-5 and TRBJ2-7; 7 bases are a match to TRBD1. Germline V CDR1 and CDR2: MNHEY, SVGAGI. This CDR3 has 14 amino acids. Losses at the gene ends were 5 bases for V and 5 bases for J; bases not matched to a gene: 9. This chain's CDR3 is CASSPKGGTHEQYF. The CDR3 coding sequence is TGTGCCAGCAGTCCGAAAGGGGGCACCCACGAGCAGTACTTC.

The DNA for the CDR3 is TGTGCCGGGGGAGCCGGGACAGCATACAATGAGCAGTTCTTC. Its protein is CAGGAGTAYNEQFF. The V and J genes are TRBV7-9 and TRBJ2-1; 7 nucleotides align to TRBD1. The CDR3 is 14 residues long. V shed 11 bases, J shed 4 bases, and the junction held 11 bases outside the gene matches. Germline loops: CDR1 SEHNR, CDR2 FQNEAQ (reference sequence).

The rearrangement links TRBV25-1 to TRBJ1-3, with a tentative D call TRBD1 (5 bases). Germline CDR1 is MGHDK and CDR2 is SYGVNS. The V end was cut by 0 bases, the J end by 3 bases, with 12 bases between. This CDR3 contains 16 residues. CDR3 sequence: CASSEYFDRNGNTIYF. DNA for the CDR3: TGTGCCAGCAGTGAATATTTTGACAGAAATGGAAACACCATATATTTT. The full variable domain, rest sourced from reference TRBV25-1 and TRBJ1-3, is EADIYQTPRYLVIGTGKKITLECSQTMGHDKMYWYQQDPGMELHLIHYSYGVNSTEKGDLSSESTVSRIRTEHFPLTLESARPSHTSQYLCASSEYFDRNGNTIYFGEGSWLTVV.

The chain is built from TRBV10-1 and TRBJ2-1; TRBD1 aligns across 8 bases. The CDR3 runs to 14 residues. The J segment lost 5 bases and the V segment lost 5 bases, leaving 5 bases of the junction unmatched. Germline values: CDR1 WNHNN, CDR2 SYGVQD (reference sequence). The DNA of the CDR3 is TGCGCCAGCAGTACCGGGACAGGTAACAATGAGCAGTTCTTC. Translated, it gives CASSTGTGNNEQFF.

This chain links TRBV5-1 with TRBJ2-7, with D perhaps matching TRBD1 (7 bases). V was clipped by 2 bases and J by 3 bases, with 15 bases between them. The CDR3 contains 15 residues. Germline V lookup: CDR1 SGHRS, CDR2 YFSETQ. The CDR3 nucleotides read TGCGCCAGCAGCTTAGGGCAGGGGGGAAACTACGAGCAGTACTTC. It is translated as CASSLGQGGNYEQYF. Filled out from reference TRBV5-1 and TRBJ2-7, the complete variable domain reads KAGVTQTPRYLIKTRGQQVTLSCSPISGHRSVSWYQQTPGQGLQFLFEYFSETQRNKGNFPGRFSGRQFSNSRSEMNVSTLELGDSALYLCASSLGQGGNYEQYFGPGTRLTVT.

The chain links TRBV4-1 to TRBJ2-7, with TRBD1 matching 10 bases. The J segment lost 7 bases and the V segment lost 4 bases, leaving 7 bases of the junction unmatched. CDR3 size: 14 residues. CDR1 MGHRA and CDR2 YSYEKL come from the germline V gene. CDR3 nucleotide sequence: TGCGCCAGCAGCCGGACAGGGGGGACGGAGGAGCAGTACTTC. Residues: CASSRTGGTEEQYF.

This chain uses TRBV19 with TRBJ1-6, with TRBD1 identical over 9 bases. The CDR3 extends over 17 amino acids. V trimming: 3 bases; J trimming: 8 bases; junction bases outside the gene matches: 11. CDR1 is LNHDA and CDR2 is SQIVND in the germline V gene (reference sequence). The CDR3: CASSILQGARGDSPLHF. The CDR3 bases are TGTGCCAGTAGTATTTTACAGGGGGCTCGCGGAGATTCACCCCTCCACTTT.

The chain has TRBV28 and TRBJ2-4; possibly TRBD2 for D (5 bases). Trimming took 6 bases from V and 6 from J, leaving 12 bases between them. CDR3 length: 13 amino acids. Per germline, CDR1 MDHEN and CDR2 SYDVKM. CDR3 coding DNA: TGTGCCAGCAGCCCCCCCCGGGGAAACATTCAGTACTTC. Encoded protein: CASSPPRGNIQYF.